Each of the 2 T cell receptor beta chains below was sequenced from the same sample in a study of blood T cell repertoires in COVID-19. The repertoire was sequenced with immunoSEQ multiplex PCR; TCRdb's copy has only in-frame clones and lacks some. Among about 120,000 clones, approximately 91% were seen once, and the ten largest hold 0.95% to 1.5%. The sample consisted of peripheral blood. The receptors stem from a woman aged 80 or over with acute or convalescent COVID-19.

The chain's CDR3 is CASSVGTSGITGELFF. The CDR3 region has the DNA TGTGCCAGCAGCGTAGGCACTAGCGGAATCACCGGGGAGCTGTTTTTT. The V and J genes are TRBV9 and TRBJ2-2; the match to TRBD2 covers 8 bases. The germline CDR1 and CDR2 sequences are SGDLS and YYNGEE. This CDR3 has 16 amino acids. V trimming: 0 bases; J trimming: 4 bases; junction bases outside the gene matches: 5.

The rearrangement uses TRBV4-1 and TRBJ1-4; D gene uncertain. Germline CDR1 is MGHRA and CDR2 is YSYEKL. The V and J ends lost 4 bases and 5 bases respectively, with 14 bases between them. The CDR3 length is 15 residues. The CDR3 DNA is TGCGCCAGCAGCCTACAACACCTCCCCAATGAAAAACTGTTTTTT. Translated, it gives CASSLQHLPNEKLFF.